This T cell receptor (beta chain) was recovered during a study of human thymus T cells. Generated by immunoSEQ multiplex PCR, the TCRdb table keeps only in-frame clones and is missing some. This sample has tens of thousands of clones, with approximately 95% found just once. V trimming: 4 bases; J trimming: 0 bases; junction bases outside the gene matches: 9. Germline V gene data show CDR1 as SGHTA and CDR2 as FQGTGA. This CDR3 has 18 residues. The chain is built from TRBV7-3 and TRBJ1-3, with TRBD1 matching over 10 bases. Sequencing used blood. This receptor was obtained from a girl less than two years old with a congenital heart defect but otherwise immunologically healthy. DNA of the CDR3: TGTGCCAGCAGCTCCGACAGGGGGCGAACCTTCTCTGGAAACACCATATATTTT. It yields the protein CASSSDRGRTFSGNTIYF.